This TCR beta chain was sequenced in a study of T-cell reconstitution after alpha-beta-depleted transplantation in children. General study findings and limits: Several hundred expanded graft clones reportedly were the source of alpha-beta T cells about two months after transplant.

Germline V gene sequence: CDR1 ENHRY, CDR2 SYGVKD. V was pared by 7 bases and J by 1 base, with 10 bases between. The CDR3 is 13 amino acids. Notes on this clonotype: The antigen is unknown.

Unique molecular identifiers were used to barcode this TCRbeta library. TCRdb fed the PCR reads into MiXCR, producing one record per CDR3 protein. This sample has about 1,000,000 distinct CDR3 sequences, with about 31% found just once. The clonotype originates from a boy under three years old who had a stem cell transplant for SCID, so the T cells may come from the graft donor. This rearrangement joins TRBV10-3 to TRBJ1-1, with TRBD1 as a possible D gene (5 bases). The material was PBMCs, mostly from graft donor cells, obtained 360 days after TCRalphabeta/CD19-depleted stem cell transplant. This chain's CDR3 is CAITGTENTEAFF. The CDR3 nucleotides read TGTGCCATCACTGGGACGGAGAACACTGAAGCTTTCTTT.